The 24 T cell receptor beta chains given below trace back to one sample, sequenced in a study of blood T cell repertoires in COVID-19. The table came from immunoSEQ multiplex PCR; TCRdb's copy has only in-frame clones and leaves some out. The sample records about 36,000 clones, 74% being singletons. The sample was peripheral blood. The receptors were sampled from a man between 65 and 85 years old with COVID-19, enrolled during active disease.

The chain uses TRBV30 and TRBJ2-1; 8 positions match TRBD2. This CDR3 spans 13 amino acids. Germline values: CDR1 GTSNPN, CDR2 SVGIG (reference sequence). Trimming cost V 0 bases and J 12 bases; bases outside gene matches: 7. CDR3 sequence (DNA): TGTGCCTGGAGTGTACCTAGCGGGTCTACGCAGTTCTTC. Its protein product is CAWSVPSGSTQFF. Variable domain in full (rest from reference TRBV30 and TRBJ2-1): SQTIHQWPATLVQPVGSPLSLECTVEGTSNPNLYWYRQAAGRGLQLLFYSVGIGQISSEVPQNLSASRPQDRQFILSSKKLLLSDSGFYLCAWSVPSGSTQFFGPGTRLTVL.

The chain links TRBV7-8 to TRBJ2-7; 13 positions match TRBD2. V lost 1 base to trimming and J lost 1 base; unmatched junction nucleotides: 4. This CDR3 spans 17 amino acids. CDR1 and CDR2 from the germline V gene are SGHVS and FQNEAQ. For the CDR3, the DNA is TGTGCCAGCAGCTTAGTACTAGCGGGAGGGCCATCCTACGAGCAGTACTTC. Translated, it gives CASSLVLAGGPSYEQYF.

This clone was detected only once. The chain has TRBV18 and TRBJ2-7; 8 bases fit TRBD2. The CDR3 has 14 amino acids. The V gene end was trimmed by 0 bases and the J gene end by 5 bases; junction bases not matched to a gene: 3. Germline values: CDR1 KGHSH, CDR2 LQKENI. In DNA form, the CDR3 reads TGTGCCAGCTCACCACCGGGACTAGGCCACGAGCAGTACTTC. As protein: CASSPPGLGHEQYF.

This chain connects TRBV11-2 to TRBJ1-3, with TRBD1 matching over 7 bases. J gave up 7 bases and V 5 bases, and 8 bases lay outside the gene matches. CDR1 SGHAT and CDR2 FQNNGV come from the germline V gene. CDR3 length: 14 residues. CDR3: CASSAGQEGNTIYF. CDR3 DNA: TGTGCCAGCAGCGCCGGACAGGAGGGGAACACCATATATTTT.

V and J are TRBV29-1 and TRBJ2-1; TRBD1 is a possible D gene (5 bases). V lost 2 bases and J 16 bases, leaving 18 bases between the germline ends. CDR1 and CDR2 from the germline V gene are SQVTM and ANQGSEA. This CDR3 comprises 12 residues. The CDR3 DNA follows: TGCAGCGTTGAAACCCTAGGTAGGGGTGGATTCTTC. This gives the protein CSVETLGRGGFF.

The rearrangement uses TRBV4-1 and TRBJ1-6; possibly TRBD1 for D (5 bases). The CDR3 has 16 residues. Between the trimmed V and J ends, which lost 1 base and 2 bases, there was a span of 9 bases. Germline loops: CDR1 MGHRA, CDR2 YSYEKL. As DNA, the CDR3 is TGCGCCAGCAGCCAAGCTCAGGGAACCTATAATTCACCCCTCCACTTT. It yields the protein CASSQAQGTYNSPLHF.

The chain recombines TRBV7-8 with TRBJ1-5; weak D call: TRBD1 (6 bases). Germline CDR1 reads SGHVS; CDR2 reads FQNEAQ. V gave up 5 bases and J gave up 7 bases, with 9 bases separating them. The CDR3 has 12 residues. CDR3 residues: CASSVQGQPQHF. In DNA, the CDR3 is TGTGCCAGCAGCGTACAGGGACAGCCCCAGCATTTT.

This clone was seen ten or more times. Distinct nucleotide sequences in the sample also encode this CDR3. CDR3 sequence (DNA): TGCGCCAGCAGAGGACAGGGGATGAACACTGAAGCTTTCTTT. It codes for CASRGQGMNTEAFF. The chain carries TRBV5-1 and TRBJ1-1; 9 bases line up with TRBD1. J lost 0 bases, V lost 5 bases, and 2 bases had no gene match. The germline V gene has CDR1 SGHRS and CDR2 YFSETQ. The CDR3 is made up of 14 amino acids.

The V and J genes are TRBV5-1 and TRBJ1-3; 7 nucleotides match TRBD1. CDR3 length equals 15 residues. The V gene end was trimmed by 8 bases and the J gene end by 0 bases; junction bases not matched to a gene: 8. Germline loops: CDR1 SGHRS, CDR2 YFSETQ. CDR3 loop: CASTTGHSSGNTIYF. The CDR3 DNA is TGCGCCAGTACGACAGGGCACAGCTCTGGAAACACCATATATTTT.

V is TRBV27 and J is TRBJ2-7, with 7 bases aligning to TRBD2. Losses at the gene ends were 1 base for V and 7 bases for J; bases not matched to a gene: 4. This CDR3 is 13 amino acids long. Germline V gene data show CDR1 as MNHEY and CDR2 as SMNVEV (reference sequence). The CDR3 DNA reads TGTGCCAGCAGTTTATGGGGCGGGGGTGAGCAGTACTTC. This codes for CASSLWGGGEQYF.

The rearrangement joins TRBV19 to TRBJ1-3; maybe TRBD1 (6 bases). Germline V CDR1 and CDR2: LNHDA, SQIVND (reference sequence). This CDR3 comprises 15 residues. The ends were cut back, 7 bases at V and 0 bases at J, with 13 bases in the middle. CDR3 coding DNA: TGTGCCAGTATTAAGGACAGATTCTCTGGAAACACCATATATTTT. Translation: CASIKDRFSGNTIYF. The full variable domain, in which reference TRBV19 and TRBJ1-3 provide the parts outside the CDR3, is DGGITQSPKYLFRKEGQNVTLSCEQNLNHDAMYWYRQDPGQGLRLIYYSQIVNDFQKGDIAEGYSVSREKKESFPLTVTSAQKNPTAFYLCASIKDRFSGNTIYFGEGSWLTVV.

The chain couples TRBV4-1 to TRBJ2-7; D might be TRBD2 (6 bases). Per germline, CDR1 MGHRA and CDR2 YSYEKL. The V end lost 6 bases, the J end lost 1 base, and 16 bases lay between the germline ends. The CDR3 has 15 residues. CDR3 in amino acids: CASSLYGSKSYEQYF. The CDR3 DNA sequence: TGCGCCAGCAGTCTTTACGGGAGTAAGTCCTACGAGCAGTACTTC.

The chain joins TRBV29-1 to TRBJ1-2; 8 bases are shared with TRBD1. V was clipped by 8 bases and J by 6 bases; unmatched bases: 11. This CDR3 has 13 amino acids. CDR1 and CDR2 from the germline V gene are SQVTM and ANQGSEA. The CDR3 DNA follows: TGCAGCCTGACCCCCGGACAGGGTGATGGCTACACCTTC. Protein product: CSLTPGQGDGYTF.

In DNA form, the CDR3 reads TGCGCCAGCAGCCCCGCCGGGACAGCTTCCGGGGAGCTGTTTTTT. It specifies CASSPAGTASGELFF. V usage is TRBV5-1 and J usage is TRBJ2-2; 7 bases map to TRBD1. The CDR3 totals 15 residues. CDR1 is SGHRS, CDR2 YFSETQ, per germline. The junction had 9 bases not matched to a gene; V was cut back by 4 bases and J by 6 bases.

This clone was picked up a small number of times. The gene calls are TRBV3-1 (or the pseudogene TRBV3-2) and TRBJ1-5; TRBD1 matches at 8 bases. Germline V gene data show CDR1 as LGHDT and CDR2 as YNNKEL (reference sequence). With 8 bases clipped from V and 7 bases from J, the junction kept 7 bases outside the gene matches. This CDR3 is built from 13 residues. The CDR3 coding sequence is TGTGCCAGCGGACAGGGAGCGGGGCAGCCCCAGCATTTT. Its translation is CASGQGAGQPQHF.

The rearrangement uses TRBV30 and TRBJ1-6; TRBD1 aligns across 7 bases. The V gene end was trimmed by 4 bases and the J gene end by 10 bases; junction bases not matched to a gene: 4. Germline values: CDR1 GTSNPN, CDR2 SVGIG (reference sequence). CDR3 size: 12 residues. DNA for the CDR3: TGTGCCTGGACTAGAGGGGGCTCACCCCTCCACTTT. Translated: CAWTRGGSPLHF.

The chain employs TRBV6-1 and TRBJ2-1; D might be TRBD2 (6 bases). CDR3 length: 16 amino acids. Trimming shortened V by 0 bases and J by 4 bases, and 13 bases separated the two germline ends. Per germline, CDR1 MNHNS and CDR2 SASEGT. CDR3 amino acids: CASSEALAIGYNEQFF. CDR3 nucleotides: TGTGCCAGCAGTGAAGCCCTAGCGATAGGGTACAATGAGCAGTTCTTC.

The CDR3 nucleotides read TGCGCCAGCAGCCACGGACTAGCGGGGGGTAAAGACTACGAGCAGTACTTC. Translation: CASSHGLAGGKDYEQYF. This sequence joins TRBV4-3 and TRBJ2-7; TRBD2 matches 14 bases. The CDR3 sequence is 17 residues long. V lost 3 bases and J lost 3; bases outside the gene matches: 7. Germline V gives CDR1 LGHNA, CDR2 YSLEER.

The chain recombines TRBV28 with TRBJ2-6; D gene ambiguous. V was trimmed by 7 bases and J by 1 base, leaving 8 bases between them. This CDR3 has 14 residues. The V gene's germline CDR1 is MDHEN and CDR2 SYDVKM. The CDR3 DNA sequence: TGTGCCAGCACGGGTTTTTCTGGGGCCAACGTCCTGACTTTC. Residues: CASTGFSGANVLTF.

The genes are TRBV5-1 and TRBJ1-1; D is unclear. The V gene lost 1 base and the J gene lost 0 bases, with 7 bases spanning the gap. Germline values: CDR1 SGHRS, CDR2 YFSETQ. The CDR3 has 14 amino acids. CDR3 loop: CASSLNGMNTEAFF. As DNA, the CDR3 is TGCGCCAGCAGCTTGAACGGTATGAACACTGAAGCTTTCTTT.

This rearrangement joins TRBV7-8 to TRBJ1-2, with 7 bases aligning to TRBD1. CDR1 and CDR2 from the germline V gene are SGHVS and FQNEAQ. This CDR3 region has 14 residues. Trimming removed 1 base from V and 8 bases from J; junction bases left unmatched: 7. The CDR3 loop is CASSLVERGQGYTF. Written as DNA, the CDR3 is TGTGCCAGCAGCTTAGTAGAAAGGGGGCAAGGCTACACCTTC.

The chain joins TRBV9 to TRBJ2-7; 10 bases align to TRBD2. CDR1 is SGDLS, CDR2 YYNGEE, per germline. Trimming removed 1 base from V and 0 bases from J; junction bases left unmatched: 1. The CDR3 is 15 residues long. This CDR3 reads CASSVTSGDSYEQYF. The CDR3 coding sequence is TGTGCCAGCAGCGTAACTAGCGGGGACTCCTACGAGCAGTACTTC.

The J gene is TRBJ2-5, the V gene TRBV7-2, with TRBD1 as a possible D gene (6 bases). V was cut by 2 bases and J by 2 bases, with 21 bases left in between. In germline, CDR1 is SGHTA, CDR2 FQGNSA. This CDR3 has 18 residues. The CDR3 loop is CASSLFAPRDTLQETQYF. The CDR3 bases are TGTGCCAGCAGCTTATTTGCCCCTCGGGACACCTTACAAGAGACCCAGTACTTC.

This clone appeared a few times. The genes are TRBV11-2 and TRBJ2-7; TRBD1 matches at 7 bases. This CDR3 is built from 16 residues. From germline, CDR1 is SGHAT and CDR2 FQNNGV. J was trimmed by 0 bases and V by 5 bases; bases with no gene match: 10. In nucleotides, the CDR3 is TGTGCCAGCAGCCCCCTCCAGGGGGACGGCTCCTACGAGCAGTACTTC. Translated: CASSPLQGDGSYEQYF. Variable domain in full (rest from reference TRBV11-2 and TRBJ2-7): EAGVAQSPRYKIIEKRQSVAFWCNPISGHATLYWYQQILGQGPKLLIQFQNNGVVDDSQLPKDRFSAERLKGVDSTLKIQPAKLEDSAVYLCASSPLQGDGSYEQYFGPGTRLTVT.